These T cell receptor beta chains were read from a single sample in a study of T cells expressing NK-cell markers. No DNA is given; TCRdb re-called the 5' RACE reads and lists each CDR3 protein once. Here the sample table reports a few hundred thousand distinct CDR3 sequences. Sequenced material: blood T cells: a sorted CD56 or NKG2C T cell subset, CD4+ or CD8+ T cells, or bulk PBMC T cells (not recorded which). These receptors were taken from a man aged 18 to 69 in good health. The CDR3 runs from the conserved cysteine through the conserved F or W.

J gene	V gene	CDR3 protein
TRBJ2-3	TRBV6-2/TRBV6-3	CASSATSRGAQYF
TRBJ1-2	TRBV18	CASSPGITGTNYGYTF
TRBJ2-7	TRBV4-2	CASSQVQGNGYEQYF
TRBJ2-5	TRBV19	CASSYAGTGETQYF
TRBJ2-3	TRBV2	CASKISGGQRDTQYF
TRBJ2-3	TRBV7-8	CASSVGSTPTDTQYF
TRBJ2-1	TRBV7-2	CASIKDRGGEQFF
TRBJ1-2	TRBV29-1	CSVLRDRRGYTF
TRBJ1-2	TRBV5-4	CASSQGRNYGYTF
TRBJ2-1	TRBV29-1	CSVEESGLAGNEQFF
TRBJ2-1	TRBV18	CASSPPKRQGPNTYEQFF
TRBJ2-3	TRBV3-1	CASSPSKLAGTDTQYF
TRBJ2-1	TRBV15	CATSHLRDSNQFF
TRBJ1-4	TRBV12-3/TRBV12-4	CASRDTGTKEKLFF
TRBJ2-1	TRBV7-8	CASSLEGVRGDSYNEQFF
TRBJ2-7	TRBV28	CASSDTPGQGYF
TRBJ2-3	TRBV7-9	CASSRGGSLGADTQYF
TRBJ2-3	TRBV28	CASSTSTGRWADTQYF
TRBJ1-1	TRBV20-1	CSARKPLGTGAWGTEAFF
TRBJ1-5	TRBV29-1	CSVSRGPNQPQHF
TRBJ1-4	TRBV6-1	CASSEIGRINEKLFF
TRBJ1-1	TRBV20-1	CSAQREIGRTEAFF
TRBJ2-1	TRBV6-5	CASSYRAAHEQFF
TRBJ1-1	TRBV12-3/TRBV12-4	CASSRWTGGRAEAFF
TRBJ2-3	TRBV18	CASSPPGRALSTDTQYF
TRBJ2-7	TRBV29-1	CSVESYSTGYEQYF
TRBJ2-7	TRBV20-1	CSARDVLATKEQYF
TRBJ1-1	TRBV7-8	CASSPEITEAFF